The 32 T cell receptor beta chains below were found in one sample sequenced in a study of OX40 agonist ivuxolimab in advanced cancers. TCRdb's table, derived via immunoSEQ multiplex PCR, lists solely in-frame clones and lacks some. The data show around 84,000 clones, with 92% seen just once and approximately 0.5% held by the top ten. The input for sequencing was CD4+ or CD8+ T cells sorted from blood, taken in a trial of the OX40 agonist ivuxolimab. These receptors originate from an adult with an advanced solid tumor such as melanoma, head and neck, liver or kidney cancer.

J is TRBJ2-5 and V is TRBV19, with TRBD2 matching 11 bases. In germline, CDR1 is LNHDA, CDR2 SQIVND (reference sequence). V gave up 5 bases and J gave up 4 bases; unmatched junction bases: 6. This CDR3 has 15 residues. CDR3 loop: CASSQGTSGRETQYF. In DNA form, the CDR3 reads TGTGCCAGTAGTCAGGGTACTAGCGGGAGAGAGACCCAGTACTTC.

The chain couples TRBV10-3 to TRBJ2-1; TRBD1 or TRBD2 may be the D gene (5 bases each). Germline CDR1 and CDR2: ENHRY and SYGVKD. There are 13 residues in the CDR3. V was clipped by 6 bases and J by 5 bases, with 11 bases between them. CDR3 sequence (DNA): TGTGCCATCAGGCCGGGACCCGACAATGAGCAGTTCTTC. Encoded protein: CAIRPGPDNEQFF.

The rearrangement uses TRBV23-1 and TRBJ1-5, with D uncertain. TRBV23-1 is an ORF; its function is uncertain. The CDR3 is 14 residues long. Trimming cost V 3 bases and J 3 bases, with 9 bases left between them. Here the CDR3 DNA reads TGCGCCAGCAGTCATGGACCCTACAATCAGCCCCAGCATTTT. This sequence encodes CASSHGPYNQPQHF.

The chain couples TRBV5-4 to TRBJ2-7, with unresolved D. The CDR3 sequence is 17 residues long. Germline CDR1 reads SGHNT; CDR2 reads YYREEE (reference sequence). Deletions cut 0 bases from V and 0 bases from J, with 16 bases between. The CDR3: CASSLAVTPWSSYEQYF. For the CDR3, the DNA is TGTGCCAGCAGCTTGGCCGTGACCCCCTGGAGCTCCTACGAGCAGTACTTC.

CDR3 amino acids: CASSLGGATNEKLFF. As DNA, the CDR3 is TGTGCCAGCAGCTTGGGAGGGGCGACTAATGAAAAACTGTTTTTT. The genes are TRBV5-5 and TRBJ1-4; D perhaps matches TRBD1 (5 bases). The CDR3 has 15 amino acids. Germline lookup yields CDR1 SGHKS and CDR2 YYEKEE (reference sequence). V lost 0 bases and J 2 bases, leaving 8 bases between the germline ends.

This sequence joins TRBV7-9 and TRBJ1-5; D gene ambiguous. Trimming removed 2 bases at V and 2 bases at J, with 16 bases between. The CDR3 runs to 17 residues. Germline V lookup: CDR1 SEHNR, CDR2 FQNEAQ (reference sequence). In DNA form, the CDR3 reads TGTGCCAGCAGCTTAAGTTCGGTACGGGGAGGCAATCAGCCCCAGCATTTT. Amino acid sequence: CASSLSSVRGGNQPQHF.

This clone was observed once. The CDR3, as DNA: TGTGCCAGTACGGTTAGCGGAACCGGGGAGCTGTTTTTT. It yields the protein CASTVSGTGELFF. V usage is TRBV19 and J usage is TRBJ2-2; D is possibly TRBD2 (6 bases). The germline V gene encodes CDR1 LNHDA and CDR2 SQIVND (reference sequence). Trimming took off 7 bases at V and 5 bases at J, with 11 bases between the two ends. This CDR3 comprises 13 residues.

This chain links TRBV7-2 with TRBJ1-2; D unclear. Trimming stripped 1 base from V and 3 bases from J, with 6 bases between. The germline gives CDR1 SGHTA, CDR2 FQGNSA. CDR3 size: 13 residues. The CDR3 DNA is TGTGCCAGCAGCTTAGGAGTGTACTATGGCTACACCTTC. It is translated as CASSLGVYYGYTF.

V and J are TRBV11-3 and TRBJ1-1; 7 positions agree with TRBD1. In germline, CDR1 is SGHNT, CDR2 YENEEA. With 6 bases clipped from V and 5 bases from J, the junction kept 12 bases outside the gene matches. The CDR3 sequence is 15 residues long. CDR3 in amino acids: CASSPLTGAWTEAFF. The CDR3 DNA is TGTGCCAGCAGTCCTCTTACAGGGGCTTGGACTGAAGCTTTCTTT.

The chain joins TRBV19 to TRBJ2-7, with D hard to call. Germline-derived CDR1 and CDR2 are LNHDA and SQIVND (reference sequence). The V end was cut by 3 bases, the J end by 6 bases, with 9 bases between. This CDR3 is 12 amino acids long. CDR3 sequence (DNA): TGTGCCAGTAGTATTTTCCCTGGCGAGCAGTACTTC. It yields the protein CASSIFPGEQYF.

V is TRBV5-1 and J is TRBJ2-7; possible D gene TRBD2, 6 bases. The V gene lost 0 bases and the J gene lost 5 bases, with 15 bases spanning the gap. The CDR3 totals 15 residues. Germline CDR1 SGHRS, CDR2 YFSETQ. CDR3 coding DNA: TGCGCCAGCAGCTTGGCCATGCGGGGCGAGCACGAGCAGTACTTC. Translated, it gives CASSLAMRGEHEQYF.

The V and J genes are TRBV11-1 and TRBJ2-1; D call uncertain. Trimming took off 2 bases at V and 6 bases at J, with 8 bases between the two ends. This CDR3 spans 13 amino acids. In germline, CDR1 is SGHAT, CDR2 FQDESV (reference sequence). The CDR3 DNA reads TGTGCCAGCAGCTTAAGTTTTCTCAATGAGCAGTTCTTC. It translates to CASSLSFLNEQFF.

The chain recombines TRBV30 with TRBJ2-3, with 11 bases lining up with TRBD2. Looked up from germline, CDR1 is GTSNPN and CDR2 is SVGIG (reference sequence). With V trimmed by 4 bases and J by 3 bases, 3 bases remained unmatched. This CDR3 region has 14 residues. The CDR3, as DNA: TGTGCCTGGAAGACTAGCGGGGTTACAGATACGCAGTATTTT. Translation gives CAWKTSGVTDTQYF.

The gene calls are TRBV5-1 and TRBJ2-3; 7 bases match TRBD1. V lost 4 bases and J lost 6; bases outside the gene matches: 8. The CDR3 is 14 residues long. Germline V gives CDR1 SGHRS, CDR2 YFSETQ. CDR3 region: CASSTQTGLDTQYF. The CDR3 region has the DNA TGCGCCAGCAGCACTCAGACAGGGCTGGATACGCAGTATTTT.

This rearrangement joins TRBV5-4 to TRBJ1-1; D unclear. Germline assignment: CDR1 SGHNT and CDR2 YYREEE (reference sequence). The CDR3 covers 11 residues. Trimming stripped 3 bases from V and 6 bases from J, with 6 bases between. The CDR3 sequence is CASSWTPEAFF. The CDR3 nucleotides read TGTGCCAGCAGCTGGACGCCTGAAGCTTTCTTT.

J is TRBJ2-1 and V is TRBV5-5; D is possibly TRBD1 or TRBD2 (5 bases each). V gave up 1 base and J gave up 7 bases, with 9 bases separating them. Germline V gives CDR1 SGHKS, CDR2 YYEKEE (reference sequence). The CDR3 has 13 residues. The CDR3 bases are TGTGCCAGCAGCTTGAGGGGAGAAAATGAGCAGTTCTTC. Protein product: CASSLRGENEQFF. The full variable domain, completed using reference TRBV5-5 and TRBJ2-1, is DAGVTQSPTHLIKTRGQQVTLRCSPISGHKSVSWYQQVLGQGPQFIFQYYEKEERGRGNFPDRFSARQFPNYSSELNVNALLLGDSALYLCASSLRGENEQFFGPGTRLTVL.

The CDR3: CASSLEVAGGYTF. The DNA for the CDR3 is TGTGCCAGCAGCTTAGAGGTGGCGGGGGGCTACACCTTC. The chain carries TRBV7-9 and TRBJ1-2; D is unresolved. CDR1 is SEHNR and CDR2 is FQNEAQ in the germline V gene (reference sequence). V was trimmed by 1 base and J by 8 bases, leaving 11 bases between them. The CDR3 loop spans 13 amino acids.

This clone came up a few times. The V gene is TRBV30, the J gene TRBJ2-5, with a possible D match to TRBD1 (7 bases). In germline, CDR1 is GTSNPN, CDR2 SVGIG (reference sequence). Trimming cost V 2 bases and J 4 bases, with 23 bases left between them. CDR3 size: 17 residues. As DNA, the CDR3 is TGTGCCTGGAGTTCGCAGGTGGGACGGAGGGGGCGAGAGACCCAGTACTTC. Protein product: CAWSSQVGRRGRETQYF.

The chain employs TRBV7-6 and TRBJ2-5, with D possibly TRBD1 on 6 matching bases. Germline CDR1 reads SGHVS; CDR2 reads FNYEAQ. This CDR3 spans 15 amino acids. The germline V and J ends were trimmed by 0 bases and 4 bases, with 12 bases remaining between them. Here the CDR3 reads CASSLAQGKRETQYF. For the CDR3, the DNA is TGTGCCAGCAGCTTAGCGCAGGGGAAGCGAGAGACCCAGTACTTC.

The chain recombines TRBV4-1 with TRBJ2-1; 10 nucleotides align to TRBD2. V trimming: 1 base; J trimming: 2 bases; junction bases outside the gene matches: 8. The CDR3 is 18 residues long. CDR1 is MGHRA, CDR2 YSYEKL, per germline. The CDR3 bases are TGCGCCAGCAGCCAAGCGTTTAGCGGGAGGACAACCTACAATGAGCAGTTCTTC. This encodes CASSQAFSGRTTYNEQFF.

The CDR3 bases are TGTGCCAGCAGCGAATACAGCGGGAGCTCCTACAATGAGCAGTTCTTC. Its protein is CASSEYSGSSYNEQFF. This chain links TRBV11-1 with TRBJ2-1; 8 bases align to TRBD2. CDR3 length equals 16 residues. The V segment lost 5 bases and the J segment 0 bases; nucleotides outside the gene matches: 6. CDR1 is SGHAT and CDR2 is FQDESV in the germline V gene (reference sequence).

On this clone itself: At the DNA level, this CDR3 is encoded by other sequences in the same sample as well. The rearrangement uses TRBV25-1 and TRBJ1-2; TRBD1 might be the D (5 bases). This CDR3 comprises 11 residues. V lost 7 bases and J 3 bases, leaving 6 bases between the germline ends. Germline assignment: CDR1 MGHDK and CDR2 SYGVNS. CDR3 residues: CASTGYYGYTF. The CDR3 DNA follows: TGTGCCAGCACAGGGTACTATGGCTACACCTTC.

CDR3 nucleotides: TGTGCCAGCAGTTCCGGGACAGGGGTACCAGAGACCCAGTACTTC. Its translation is CASSSGTGVPETQYF. V usage is TRBV6-1 and J usage is TRBJ2-5, with 10 positions matching TRBD1. CDR3 length: 15 residues. Per the germline V gene, CDR1 is MNHNS and CDR2 is SASEGT. The trim removed 5 bases at V and 4 bases at J, leaving 7 bases unmatched.

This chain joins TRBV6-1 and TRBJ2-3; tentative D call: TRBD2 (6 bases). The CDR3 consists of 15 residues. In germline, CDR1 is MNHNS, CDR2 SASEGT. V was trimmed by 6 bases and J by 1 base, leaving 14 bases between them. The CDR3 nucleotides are TGTGCCAGCAGGAGAGGGCCGGGAGGCACAGATACGCAGTATTTT. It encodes CASRRGPGGTDTQYF.

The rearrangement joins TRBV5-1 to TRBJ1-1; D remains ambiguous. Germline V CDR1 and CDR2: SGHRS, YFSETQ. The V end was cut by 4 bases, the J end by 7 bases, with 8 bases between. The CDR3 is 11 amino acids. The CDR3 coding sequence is TGCGCCAGCAGCGCTCGGGGTGAAGCTTTCTTT. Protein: CASSARGEAFF.

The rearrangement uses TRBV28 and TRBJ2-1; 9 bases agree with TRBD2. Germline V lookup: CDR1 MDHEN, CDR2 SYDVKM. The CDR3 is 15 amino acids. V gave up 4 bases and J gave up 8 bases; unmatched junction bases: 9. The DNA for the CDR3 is TGTGCCAGCAGTTCCGGGGGACTAGCTACGCATGAGCAGTTCTTC. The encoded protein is CASSSGGLATHEQFF.

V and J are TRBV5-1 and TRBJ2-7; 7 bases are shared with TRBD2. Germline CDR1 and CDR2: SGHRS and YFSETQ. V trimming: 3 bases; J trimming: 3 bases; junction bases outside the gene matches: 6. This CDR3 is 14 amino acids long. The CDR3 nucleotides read TGCGCCAGCAGCTGGGGGGAGGGATACTACGAGCAGTACTTC. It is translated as CASSWGEGYYEQYF.

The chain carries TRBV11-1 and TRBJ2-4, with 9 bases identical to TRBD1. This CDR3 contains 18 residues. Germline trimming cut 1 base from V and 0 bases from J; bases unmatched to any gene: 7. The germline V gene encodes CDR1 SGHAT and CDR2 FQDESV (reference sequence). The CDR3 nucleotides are TGTGCCAGCAGCTTAGGCCTGGGACAGGGTCTAGCCAAAAACATTCAGTACTTC. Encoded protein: CASSLGLGQGLAKNIQYF.

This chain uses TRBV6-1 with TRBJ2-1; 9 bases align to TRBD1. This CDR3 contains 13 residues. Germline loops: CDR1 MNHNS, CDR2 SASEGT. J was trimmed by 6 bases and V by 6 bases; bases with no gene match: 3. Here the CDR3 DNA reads TGTGCCAGCAGGGAGACAGGGGGCAATGAGCAGTTCTTC. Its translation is CASRETGGNEQFF.

The DNA of the CDR3 is TGCAGCGTCGAAACACGGTTAGATACGCAGTATTTT. It encodes CSVETRLDTQYF. J is TRBJ2-3 and V is TRBV29-1; D unclear. CDR3 size: 12 residues. Germline V lookup: CDR1 SQVTM, CDR2 ANQGSEA. Trimming left V 6 bases short and J 5 bases short, with 12 bases between.

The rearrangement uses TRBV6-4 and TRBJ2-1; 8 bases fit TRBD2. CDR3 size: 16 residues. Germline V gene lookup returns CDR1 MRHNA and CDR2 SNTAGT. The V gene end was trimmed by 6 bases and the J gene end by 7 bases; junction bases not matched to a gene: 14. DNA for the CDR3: TGTGCCAGCAGCCCTGAGGTTAGCGGGAATAGAAATGAGCAGTTCTTC. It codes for CASSPEVSGNRNEQFF.

The CDR3, as DNA: TGTGCCAGCAGCCTTAGAGGGACAGTGAACTCTGGAAACACCATATATTTT. Translating gives CASSLRGTVNSGNTIYF. V gene TRBV7-9 combines with J gene TRBJ1-3; 7 bases are shared with TRBD1. The CDR3 runs to 17 residues. From germline, CDR1 is SEHNR and CDR2 FQNEAQ (reference sequence). Trimming cost V 5 bases and J 0 bases; bases outside gene matches: 10.